This entry lists 15 T cell receptor beta chains sequenced from one sample in a study of CD8 T cells in ankylosing spondylitis. Each CDR3 protein gets one entry after TCRdb re-called the 5' RACE reads with MiXCR. The sample lists about 360,000 distinct CDR3 sequences, approximately 20% occurring once. The material sequenced was blood, either unsorted or a sorted T cell fraction (not recorded which). Receptors originate from a male donor with ankylosing spondylitis or in good health (not recorded which).

The DNA for the CDR3 is TGTGCCACCAGCCCAGGGGGCGCCTTTTACAATGAGCAGTTCTTC. Translated, it gives CATSPGGAFYNEQFF. The V gene is TRBV15, the J gene TRBJ2-1; 8 bases are shared with TRBD1. V gave up 5 bases and J gave up 4 bases; unmatched junction bases: 7. Germline V gives CDR1 LNHNV, CDR2 YYDKDF (reference sequence). There are 15 residues in the CDR3.

The chain joins TRBV30 to TRBJ1-1; the D gene is possibly TRBD1 (5 bases). Germline V CDR1 and CDR2: GTSNPN, SVGIG (reference sequence). V lost 6 bases and J 1 base, leaving 24 bases between the germline ends. This CDR3 has 17 residues. The CDR3, as DNA: TGTGCCTGTCTCCCGGGGACCCCCCGGAGGGAGAACACTGAAGCTTTCTTT. Translated: CACLPGTPRRENTEAFF.

The chain recombines TRBV6-1 with TRBJ2-5; 9 nucleotides line up with TRBD2. CDR1 and CDR2 from the germline V gene are MNHNS and SASEGT. The CDR3 contains 14 residues. The V segment lost 6 bases and the J segment 10 bases; nucleotides outside the gene matches: 12. CDR3 sequence (DNA): TGTGCCAGCAGCCCAGCGGGGGGCCCTAGTAGCCAGTACTTC. Translation gives CASSPAGGPSSQYF.

The V gene is TRBV29-1, the J gene TRBJ2-3; 7 nucleotides match TRBD1. This CDR3 spans 16 amino acids. Germline V gives CDR1 SQVTM, CDR2 ANQGSEA. V shed 1 base and J 4 bases; nucleotides not matched to a gene: 11. The CDR3 region has the DNA TGCAGCGTTGAAGGGGGAAAGGGGGCCGCCGCAGATACGCAGTATTTT. Translation gives CSVEGGKGAAADTQYF.

This chain links TRBV27 with TRBJ2-7; D remains ambiguous. This CDR3 is built from 13 residues. The germline V and J ends were trimmed by 9 bases and 0 bases, with 12 bases remaining between them. The germline V gene has CDR1 MNHEY and CDR2 SMNVEV (reference sequence). This chain's CDR3 is CASVSHSSYEQYF. As DNA, the CDR3 is TGTGCCAGTGTGTCTCACAGCTCCTACGAGCAGTACTTC.

This clonotype has only a few counts. The chain is built from TRBV4-1 and TRBJ2-1; D is ambiguous. Trimming took off 1 base at V and 1 base at J, with 11 bases between the two ends. Germline assignment: CDR1 MGHRA and CDR2 YSYEKL. The length of the CDR3 is 16 residues. CDR3 in amino acids: CASSQAPGLSYNEQFF. In DNA, the CDR3 is TGCGCCAGCAGCCAAGCACCCGGCCTATCCTACAATGAGCAGTTCTTC.

The chain couples TRBV7-3 to TRBJ2-1, with 16 bases that match TRBD2. CDR1 and CDR2 from the germline V gene are SGHTA and FQGTGA. V gave up 11 bases and J gave up 6 bases; unmatched junction bases: 19. The CDR3 loop spans 19 amino acids. The CDR3 DNA reads as TGTGCCCTCAGTTTAGTCGGGACTAGCGGGGGGGCTAGTGGCAATGAGCAGTTCTTC. Translation gives CALSLVGTSGGASGNEQFF.

This clonotype was recorded at least ten times. The CDR3 region is CSASEGRGENSPLHF. CDR3 in DNA: TGCAGTGCTAGCGAGGGCCGGGGGGAAAATTCACCCCTCCACTTT. V and J are TRBV20-1 and TRBJ1-6; D may be TRBD1 (5 bases). The CDR3 runs 15 residues. Germline CDR1 reads DFQATT; CDR2 reads SNEGSKA (reference sequence). The germline V and J ends were trimmed by 3 bases and 7 bases, with 16 bases remaining between them.

At least ten counts were recorded for this clonotype. This rearrangement joins TRBV29-1 to TRBJ2-7; D unclear. Germline V gene data show CDR1 as SQVTM and CDR2 as ANQGSEA. CDR3 length: 12 residues. V was pared by 5 bases and J by 0 bases, with 8 bases between. This CDR3 reads CSVRIYSYEQYF. The CDR3 DNA follows: TGCAGCGTTCGAATATACTCCTACGAGCAGTACTTC.

The sample holds a few counts of this clonotype. This chain links TRBV7-6 with TRBJ2-3; tentatively, D is TRBD1 (5 bases). The germline V gene has CDR1 SGHVS and CDR2 FNYEAQ. V was shortened by 0 bases and J by 1 base, with 14 bases between the two germline ends. The CDR3 length is 17 residues. Here the CDR3 DNA reads TGTGCCAGCAGCTTAGCGTTGACAGCTTCGGGCACAGATACGCAGTATTTT. Protein: CASSLALTASGTDTQYF.

This chain links TRBV5-4 with TRBJ2-7; possibly TRBD2 for D (6 bases). The CDR3 contains 14 residues. CDR1 and CDR2 (germline): SGHNT, YYREEE (reference sequence). V dropped 2 bases and J dropped 4 bases, with 13 bases sitting between them. The CDR3 DNA follows: TGTGCCAGCAGCTTTGCCGGGGGTTGGTACGAGCAGTACTTC. Translation gives CASSFAGGWYEQYF.

The chain carries TRBV4-1 and TRBJ2-1; perhaps TRBD2 as D (7 bases). Germline V gene data show CDR1 as MGHRA and CDR2 as YSYEKL. The V end lost 3 bases, the J end lost 0 bases, and 15 bases lay between the germline ends. CDR3 length: 17 residues. The CDR3 sequence is CASSHQEGGGSYNEQFF. The CDR3 region has the DNA TGCGCCAGCAGCCATCAAGAGGGGGGGGGCTCCTACAATGAGCAGTTCTTC.

There are a few counts of this clonotype. CDR3: CASSPQGPTPHEQYF. The CDR3 DNA reads TGTGCCAGCAGCCCGCAGGGGCCCACCCCCCACGAGCAGTACTTC. The rearrangement uses TRBV7-9 and TRBJ2-7, with D tentatively TRBD1 (6 bases). CDR3 length equals 15 residues. Deletions cut 5 bases from V and 5 bases from J, with 19 bases between. The germline CDR1 and CDR2 sequences are SEHNR and FQNEAQ (reference sequence).

CDR3 in DNA: TGTGCCTCCCGAGTGGAGGCCTCCTACAATGAGCAGTTCTTC. The encoded protein is CASRVEASYNEQFF. V is TRBV30 and J is TRBJ2-1; tentative D call: TRBD2 (5 bases). Germline V gene lookup returns CDR1 GTSNPN and CDR2 SVGIG (reference sequence). The CDR3 sequence is 14 residues long. The ends were cut back, 7 bases at V and 0 bases at J, with 13 bases in the middle.

The chain couples TRBV10-3 to TRBJ2-1, with D tentatively TRBD1 or TRBD2 (5 bases each). The germline CDR1 and CDR2 sequences are ENHRY and SYGVKD. V gave up 3 bases and J gave up 8 bases, with 14 bases separating them. This CDR3 is built from 14 residues. CDR3 region: CAISDFSWGYEQFF. As DNA, the CDR3 is TGTGCCATCAGTGATTTCTCTTGGGGGTATGAGCAGTTCTTC.